These 22 T cell receptor beta chains were sequenced from one sample in a study of circulating CD8 cells and anti-PD-1 response in melanoma. TCR libraries were prepared from roughly 14 ng of total RNA with the QIAseq Immune Repertoire TCR panel. TCRdb ran MiXCR on the reads and lists one entry per CDR3 protein. The data show roughly 1,100 distinct CDR3 sequences, roughly 11% seen once. Live CD3+CD8+TCRalphabeta+ cells were sorted into four subsets by PD-1 and/or TIGIT. The specimen comprised CD8+ T cells from PBMCs, sampled at baseline or after one month of anti-PD-1 therapy (not recorded which). The receptor source for this set is a human donor with melanoma.

The rearrangement links TRBV6-6 to TRBJ1-6, with D maybe TRBD1 (6 bases). This CDR3 region has 15 residues. Germline V lookup: CDR1 MNHNY, CDR2 SVGAGI (reference sequence). Trimming pared 10 bases from V and 4 bases from J, leaving 17 bases between. The CDR3 region is CATDLSGQYNSPLHF. As DNA, the CDR3 is TGTGCCACCGACCTCTCCGGACAGTATAATTCACCCCTCCACTTT.

With respect to this clonotype: This may be a read error: a much more frequent sequence differs by one nucleotide. The chain joins TRBV19 to TRBJ2-1, with D unresolved. Germline V gives CDR1 LNHDA, CDR2 SQIVND (reference sequence). This CDR3 has 12 residues. The CDR3 spells CAGSIGENEQFF. DNA of the CDR3: TGTGCCGGTAGTATCGGTGAAAATGAGCAGTTCTTC.

This clonotype rates as medium-sized (0.01 to 0.1%). The chain uses TRBV27 and TRBJ2-7; 11 nucleotides line up with TRBD1. V shed 4 bases and J 3 bases; nucleotides not matched to a gene: 5. Germline V lookup: CDR1 MNHEY, CDR2 SMNVEV (reference sequence). The CDR3 extends over 15 amino acids. CDR3 region: CASSSFGTGGYEQYF. The CDR3 nucleotides are TGTGCCAGCAGTTCGTTTGGGACAGGGGGCTACGAGCAGTACTTC.

As for this clonotype: This may be a read error, as it is one base from a much larger clone. The chain is built from TRBV7-2 and TRBJ2-3; weak D call: TRBD1 (6 bases). V was trimmed by 11 bases and J by 0 bases, leaving 18 bases between them. The CDR3 contains 15 residues. Germline V lookup: CDR1 SGHTA, CDR2 FQGNSA. The CDR3 sequence: CAGESVTGSTDTQYF. In DNA form, the CDR3 reads TGTGCCGGCGAGTCGGTGACAGGTAGCACAGATACGCAGTATTTT.

In the case of this clonotype: A much larger clonotype is one base distant, so this may be a read error. This sequence joins TRBV4-2 and TRBJ2-7; the match to TRBD1 covers 7 bases. This CDR3 has 14 residues. Per germline, CDR1 LGHNA and CDR2 YNFKEQ. CDR3 sequence reads: CASSQRDREYGQYF. The CDR3 bases are TGTGCCAGCAGCCAAAGAGACAGGGAATACGGGCAGTACTTC.

This clonotype is categorized as medium-sized. This chain uses TRBV27 with TRBJ1-6, with D possibly TRBD1 on 5 matching bases. V shed 5 bases and J shed 5 bases, with 13 bases lying between them. Germline V gene sequence: CDR1 MNHEY, CDR2 SMNVEV (reference sequence). CDR3 length: 15 amino acids. The CDR3 sequence is CASSTRVFDNSPLHF. The CDR3, as DNA: TGTGCCAGCAGTACCAGGGTCTTCGATAATTCACCCCTCCACTTT.

This clonotype qualifies as medium-sized (0.01 to 0.1%). This chain links TRBV3-1 with TRBJ2-3; D perhaps matches TRBD2 (5 bases). V was cut by 1 base and J by 2 bases, with 25 bases left in between. The CDR3 runs 20 residues. Germline assignment: CDR1 LGHDT and CDR2 YNNKEL (reference sequence). CDR3 protein: CASSQGLGTKPGFDTDTQYF. The CDR3, as DNA: TGTGCCAGCAGCCAAGGATTGGGAACGAAACCGGGGTTCGACACAGATACGCAGTATTTT.

This clonotype is categorized as medium-sized. CDR3 loop: CASSFHAGAYNEQFF. CDR3 nucleotide sequence: TGTGCCAGCAGCTTCCATGCGGGAGCCTACAATGAGCAGTTCTTC. V usage is TRBV11-1 and J usage is TRBJ2-1, with 7 bases aligning to TRBD2. The CDR3 loop spans 15 amino acids. Germline lookup yields CDR1 SGHAT and CDR2 FQDESV (reference sequence). The V segment lost 3 bases and the J segment 2 bases; nucleotides outside the gene matches: 4. Combining the CDR3 with reference TRBV11-1 and TRBJ2-1 gives the whole variable domain EAEVAQSPRYKITEKSQAVAFWCDPISGHATLYWYRQILGQGPELLVQFQDESVVDDSQLPKDRFSAERLKGVDSTLKIQPAELGDSAMYLCASSFHAGAYNEQFFGPGTRLTVL.

The V call is TRBV14, the J call TRBJ2-3, with 9 bases identical to TRBD2. V lost 4 bases and J lost 4; bases outside the gene matches: 9. Germline CDR1 is SGHDN and CDR2 is FVKESK. This CDR3 comprises 16 residues. CDR3 protein: CASSPLAGMASDTQYF. CDR3 nucleotide sequence: TGTGCCAGCAGCCCCCTAGCGGGGATGGCATCAGATACGCAGTATTTT.

This clonotype ranks as medium-sized. This chain joins TRBV9 and TRBJ2-7, with a tentative D call TRBD2 (5 bases). This CDR3 is 14 amino acids long. V lost 4 bases and J 1 base, leaving 12 bases between the germline ends. Germline CDR1 is SGDLS and CDR2 is YYNGEE. CDR3 amino acids: CASSPYGVSYEQYF. The DNA for the CDR3 is TGTGCCAGCAGCCCTTACGGGGTTTCCTACGAGCAGTACTTC. Full variable domain (remainder filled in from reference TRBV9 and TRBJ2-7): DSGVTQTPKHLITATGQRVTLRCSPRSGDLSVYWYQQSLDQGLQFLIQYYNGEERAKGNILERFSAQQFPDLHSELNLSSLELGDSALYFCASSPYGVSYEQYFGPGTRLTVT.

This clonotype is labeled as medium-sized. V usage is TRBV19 and J usage is TRBJ2-7; 11 positions match TRBD2. The CDR3 has 15 residues. V lost 5 bases to trimming and J lost 1 base; unmatched junction nucleotides: 4. The germline CDR1 and CDR2 sequences are LNHDA and SQIVND (reference sequence). CDR3 region: CASSVTSGGSYEQYF. The CDR3 nucleotides read TGTGCCAGTAGTGTTACTAGCGGGGGATCCTACGAGCAGTACTTC.

The genes are TRBV29-1 and TRBJ2-1; D gene unclear. V gave up 5 bases and J gave up 1 base, with 9 bases separating them. Germline V gene sequence: CDR1 SQVTM, CDR2 ANQGSEA. The CDR3 contains 13 residues. The CDR3 bases are TGCAGCGTTTTAACTCGTTCCTACAATGAGCAGTTCTTC. It encodes CSVLTRSYNEQFF.

Sample share makes this clonotype medium-sized (0.01 to 0.1%). The V call is TRBV20-1, the J call TRBJ1-6, with D perhaps matching TRBD1 (5 bases). The CDR3 covers 12 residues. Trimming shortened V by 0 bases and J by 11 bases, and 8 bases separated the two germline ends. Germline loops: CDR1 DFQATT, CDR2 SNEGSKA (reference sequence). CDR3 amino acids: CSARDEGTPLHF. The CDR3 region has the DNA TGCAGTGCTAGAGATGAGGGGACACCCCTCCACTTT.

By sample fraction, this clonotype is large. This sequence joins TRBV6-6 and TRBJ2-1; possibly TRBD1 for D (5 bases). Germline loops: CDR1 MNHNY, CDR2 SVGAGI (reference sequence). Trimming left V 1 base short and J 5 bases short, with 15 bases between. CDR3 length: 16 amino acids. The CDR3 DNA sequence: TGTGCCAGCAGTTACTTCCAGGGCAACCCCGACAATGAGCAGTTCTTC. Encoded protein: CASSYFQGNPDNEQFF.

This sequence joins TRBV5-5 and TRBJ1-1; D is perhaps TRBD1 (5 bases). Trimming removed 5 bases at V and 0 bases at J, with 14 bases between. The CDR3 is 15 amino acids. Germline CDR1 is SGHKS and CDR2 is YYEKEE (reference sequence). For the CDR3, the DNA is TGTGCCAGCAGACCTATCGGGGGATTGAACACTGAAGCTTTCTTT. This codes for CASRPIGGLNTEAFF.

This chain uses TRBV19 with TRBJ2-1, with 8 bases that match TRBD2. Germline V gene data show CDR1 as LNHDA and CDR2 as SQIVND (reference sequence). Losses at the gene ends were 3 bases for V and 7 bases for J; bases not matched to a gene: 8. This CDR3 has 15 amino acids. Written as DNA, the CDR3 is TGTGCCAGTAGTATCGGGGGGGACGGATGGAATGAGCAGTTCTTC. This translates into CASSIGGDGWNEQFF.

This clonotype was observed a few times. The V and J genes are TRBV28 and TRBJ2-1, with 15 bases identical to TRBD2. The trim removed 4 bases at V and 6 bases at J, leaving 7 bases unmatched. This CDR3 is 17 amino acids long. The V gene's germline CDR1 is MDHEN and CDR2 SYDVKM. In DNA form, the CDR3 reads TGTGCCAGCAGTTCGGGACTAGCGGGAGGTTGGGGCAATGAGCAGTTCTTC. Translation gives CASSSGLAGGWGNEQFF.

Regarding this clonotype: A single base separates this from a much larger clone, so it may be a read error. This CDR3 is missing its conserved last phenylalanine or tryptophan, likely due to a read error. The genes are TRBV28 and TRBJ2-7; D call uncertain. Germline CDR1 MDHEN, CDR2 SYDVKM. V was cut by 6 bases and J by 3 bases, with 15 bases left in between. This CDR3 region has 14 residues. DNA for the CDR3: TGTGCCAGCAGGGTAAGGGTGGCCTTCTACGAGCAGTACCTC. Its translation is CASRVRVAFYEQYL.

In its sample, this clonotype ranks as large. V gene TRBV20-1 combines with J gene TRBJ2-3, with TRBD2 as a possible D gene (7 bases). The CDR3 has 13 amino acids. Germline CDR1 DFQATT, CDR2 SNEGSKA (reference sequence). Trimming took 5 bases from V and 5 from J, leaving 14 bases between them. CDR3 loop: CSAFTGGRDTQYF. CDR3 coding DNA: TGCAGTGCTTTCACCGGGGGGCGAGATACGCAGTATTTT.

By sample fraction, this clonotype is medium-sized (0.01 to 0.1%). V is TRBV12-3 or TRBV12-4 and J is TRBJ2-5; D is possibly TRBD1 or TRBD2 (5 bases each). This CDR3 spans 16 amino acids. The V end lost 6 bases, the J end lost 5 bases, and 22 bases lay between the germline ends. The CDR3 protein is CASRTGTDPNWETQYF. The CDR3, as DNA: TGTGCCAGCAGAACCGGGACGGATCCTAATTGGGAGACCCAGTACTTC.

As to this clonotype: A much larger clone differs by one base, so this may be a read error. This chain connects TRBV5-6 to TRBJ1-1; 8 nucleotides align to TRBD1. Germline loops: CDR1 SGHDT, CDR2 YYEEEE. V lost 3 bases and J lost 4; bases outside the gene matches: 2. The CDR3 spans 13 residues. The CDR3 sequence: CASSWTGSTEAFF. The CDR3 coding sequence is TGTGCCAGCAGCTGGACAGGGAGCACTGAAGCTTTCTTT.

The genes are TRBV28 and TRBJ2-7; D tentatively reads TRBD1 or TRBD2 (5 bases each). The CDR3 runs 12 residues. Germline V CDR1 and CDR2: MDHEN, SYDVKM. V shed 5 bases and J shed 6 bases, with 11 bases lying between them. The CDR3 is CASSPGSSEQYF. The CDR3 nucleotides read TGTGCCAGCAGTCCAGGGAGCAGCGAGCAGTACTTC.